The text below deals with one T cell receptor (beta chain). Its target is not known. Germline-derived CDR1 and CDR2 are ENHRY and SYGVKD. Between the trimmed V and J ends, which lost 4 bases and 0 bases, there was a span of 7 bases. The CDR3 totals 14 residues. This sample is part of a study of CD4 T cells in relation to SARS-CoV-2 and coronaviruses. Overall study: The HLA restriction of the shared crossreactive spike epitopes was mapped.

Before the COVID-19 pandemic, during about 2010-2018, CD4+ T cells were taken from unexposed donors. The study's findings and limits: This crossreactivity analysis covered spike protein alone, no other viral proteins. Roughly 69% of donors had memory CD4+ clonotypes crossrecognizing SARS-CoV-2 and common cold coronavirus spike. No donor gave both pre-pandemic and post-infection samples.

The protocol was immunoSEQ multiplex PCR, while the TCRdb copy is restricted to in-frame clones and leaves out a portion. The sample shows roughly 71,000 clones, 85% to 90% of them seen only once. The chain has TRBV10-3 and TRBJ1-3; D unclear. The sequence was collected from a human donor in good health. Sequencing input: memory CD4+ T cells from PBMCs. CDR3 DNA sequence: TGTGCCATCAGTGGCCGAAGCTCTGGAAACACCATATATTTT. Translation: CAISGRSSGNTIYF.